This TCR beta chain was identified during a study of blood T cells in healthy people across ages. Findings of the study overall: As naive T cell percentage varied, TCR beta diversity correlated strongly with it.

CDR1 and CDR2 (germline): ENHRY, SYGVKD. The CDR3 contains 15 residues. V was shortened by 6 bases and J by 4 bases, with 18 bases between the two germline ends. As for this clonotype: Its specificity is not known.

The second PCR ran roughly 6 to 11 cycles with a sample-barcoded 5' primer and J-beta primers. Each CDR3 protein is one row after TCRdb ran MiXCR on the 5' RACE reads. Found here are about 1.5 million distinct CDR3 sequences, 35% to 45% of them singletons; the top ten hold about 4%. This TCR derives from a woman younger than 35 in good health. The rearrangement uses TRBV10-3 and TRBJ1-2; maybe TRBD1 (6 bases). Material: blood. DNA of the CDR3: TGTGCCATCAGCGCTCAGGGGAGTGCCACCTATGGCTACACCTTC. It is translated as CAISAQGSATYGYTF.